This T cell receptor beta chain was obtained from a study of blood T cell repertoires in COVID-19. The method was immunoSEQ multiplex PCR; TCRdb's version includes in-frame clones alone and lacks a portion of them. In the table there are roughly 120,000 clones, about 92% of which are singletons. V lost 4 bases to trimming and J lost 0 bases, with 11 bases between them. CDR1 is SGHRS, CDR2 YFSETQ, per germline. This CDR3 region has 15 residues. In Seattle, patients joined the study during active infection and were tracked longitudinally. The chain recombines TRBV5-1 with TRBJ1-3; D is perhaps TRBD1 (5 bases). Sequenced input: peripheral blood. This TCR was recovered from a man aged 55 to 70 with COVID-19, enrolled during active disease. The DNA of the CDR3 is TGCGCCAGCAGCCCGGGACTCAGCTCTGGAAACACCATATATTTT. Encoded protein: CASSPGLSSGNTIYF.